This T cell receptor beta chain comes out of a study of neoadjuvant anti-PD-1 for oral cavity cancer. For the study at large: Patients without progression received a fourth nivolumab dose around day 43, then surgical resection on days 50-56.

Trimming cost V 4 bases and J 2 bases, with 8 bases left between them. Germline V lookup: CDR1 KGHSH, CDR2 LQKENI. The CDR3 totals 13 residues. Most PBMC samples had roughly 0.5 ug input DNA in six replicates. Measured with immunoSEQ multiplex PCR; TCRdb has only the in-frame clones, and not every one. The sample gives 8,500 to 9,500 clones, about 80% of which show up once; 3.5% to 5% is in the top ten. As for time point: after neoadjuvant nivolumab, at surgical resection. PBMCs were not maintained or expanded in culture before analysis. The genes are TRBV18 and TRBJ2-5; D is ambiguous. The source was PBMCs, collected after nivolumab (anti-PD-1) treatment. The TCR comes from a person between 40 and 85 years old with oral cavity squamous cell carcinoma. CDR3: CASSQLPQETQYF. The CDR3 DNA sequence: TGTGCCAGCTCACAACTCCCGCAAGAGACCCAGTACTTC. Variable domain in full (rest from reference TRBV18 and TRBJ2-5): NAGVMQNPRHLVRRRGQEARLRCSPMKGHSHVYWYRQLPEEGLKFMVYLQKENIIDESGMPKERFSAEFPKEGPSILRIQQVVRGDSAAYFCASSQLPQETQYFGPGTRLLVL.